These T cell receptor beta chains were read from a single sample in a study of blood T cell repertoires in COVID-19. Some clones are missing from TCRdb's copy, which holds only in-frame ones; the method was immunoSEQ multiplex PCR. The table lists over 200,000 clones, roughly 88% of them singletons. Sample: peripheral blood. The receptors were gathered from a human donor in a cohort sampled during active COVID-19. Each CDR3 is given with its conserved first and last residue. The D gene is left open where the match is weak. Where a row states a size, it is once, few, many or the class of an expanded clone; other rows omit it.

V,J,size,D,DNA,CDR3
TRBV5-1,TRBJ1-2,NA,TRBD1,TGCGCCAGCAGCCTAGGACAGGGGAGTGGCTACACCTTC,CASSLGQGSGYTF
TRBV6-6,TRBJ2-3,NA,NA,TGTGCCAGCAACCGGGACTTCTCAGATACGCAGTATTTT,CASNRDFSDTQYF
TRBV4-3,TRBJ1-1,NA,TRBD1,TGCGCCAGCAGCCAAATACTAACCGGGACAGAGAACACTGAAGCTTTCTTT,CASSQILTGTENTEAFF
TRBV3-1/TRBV3-2,TRBJ2-1,NA,TRBD2,TGTGCCAGCAGCCTGGGCGGGAGCTCCTACAATGAGCAGTTCTTC,CASSLGGSSYNEQFF
TRBV4-3,TRBJ2-5,NA,NA,TGCGCCAGCAGCCACCCGGTGGTCTCGGGACTCGGGGAGGAGACCCAGTACTTC,CASSHPVVSGLGEETQYF
TRBV27,TRBJ1-1,NA,TRBD1,TGTGCCAGCAGTTTGGGACAGGGGAACACTGAAGCTTTCTTT,CASSLGQGNTEAFF
TRBV9,TRBJ2-1,once,NA,TGTGCCAGCAGCGTAGACAGTGAACACTTCAATGAGCAGTTCTTC,CASSVDSEHFNEQFF
TRBV6-6,TRBJ2-7,NA,NA,TGTGCCAGCAGTTTCGGACATCCTCAGGCCGAGCAGTACTTC,CASSFGHPQAEQYF
TRBV11-2,TRBJ2-7,NA,NA,TGTGCCAGCAGCTTAGACAGGGTGGGCACCTACGAGCAGTACTTC,CASSLDRVGTYEQYF
TRBV19,TRBJ1-1,NA,TRBD1,TGTGCCAGTAGCCTGGGGACAGGGTTCACTGAAGCTTTCTTT,CASSLGTGFTEAFF
TRBV9,TRBJ2-3,NA,NA,TGTGCCAGCAGCCCTAGGAAGCCAGGGCCGGTTTCGTCGACAGATACGCAGTATTTT,CASSPRKPGPVSSTDTQYF
TRBV2,TRBJ2-7,NA,TRBD2,TGTGCCAGCAGTGAAACTAGCGGGGGGAATAGTTACGAGCAGTACTTC,CASSETSGGNSYEQYF
TRBV4-1,TRBJ1-5,NA,TRBD1,TGCGCCAGCAGCCCGCGACAGGGGAATCAGCCCCAGCATTTT,CASSPRQGNQPQHF
TRBV3-1/TRBV3-2,TRBJ1-1,NA,TRBD1,TGTGCCAGCAGCCACGGCAGGGGGCAGAACACTGAAGCTTTCTTT,CASSHGRGQNTEAFF
TRBV10-3,TRBJ2-3,NA,TRBD1,TGTGCCATCAGTGATAAGGGACAGGGTACCGGGGCCATGGATACGCAGTATTTT,CAISDKGQGTGAMDTQYF
TRBV9,TRBJ2-7,NA,TRBD2,TGTGCCAGCGGAGCGGGAGGGTCCTACGAGCAGTACTTC,CASGAGGSYEQYF
TRBV6-2/TRBV6-3,TRBJ2-7,NA,NA,TGTGCCAGCAGTTTGTTTACAGCCGTCGAGCAGTACTTC,CASSLFTAVEQYF
TRBV6-5,TRBJ2-3,NA,TRBD1,TGTGCCAGCAGCCCAAGGGGGCGCCGACCAGATACGCAGTATTTT,CASSPRGRRPDTQYF
TRBV10-2,TRBJ2-7,NA,NA,TGCGCCAGCAGTGGACAGGTTTACGAGCAGTACTTC,CASSGQVYEQYF
TRBV7-8,TRBJ2-7,NA,TRBD1,TGTGCCAGCAGCCGGGACAGGAACTACGAGCAGTACTTC,CASSRDRNYEQYF
TRBV11-2,TRBJ2-2,NA,TRBD2,TGTGCCAGCAGCTTTGCCTCGGGAGGAGGCACCGGGGAGCTGTTTTTT,CASSFASGGGTGELFF
TRBV27,TRBJ1-2,NA,TRBD1,TGTGCCAGCAGTAAAACCGGGACAGGGACCGGCTACACCTTC,CASSKTGTGTGYTF
TRBV6-5,TRBJ1-6,NA,NA,TGTGCCAGCAGCTCCGAGAATAATTCACCCCTCCACTTT,CASSSENNSPLHF
TRBV7-8,TRBJ1-5,NA,NA,TGTGCCAGCAGCTTAGGAGGTGCTTCTAGCAATCAGCCCCAGCATTTT,CASSLGGASSNQPQHF
TRBV15,TRBJ2-3,NA,NA,TGTGCCACCAGCATCGGGAGCTCCTGGGACACAGATACGCAGTATTTT,CATSIGSSWDTDTQYF
TRBV20-1,TRBJ1-2,NA,NA,TGCAGTGCTAGAATGGGGCACGGCTACACCTTC,CSARMGHGYTF
TRBV30,TRBJ2-7,once,NA,TGTGCCTGTGTGACACGCTCCTACGAGCAGTACTTC,CACVTRSYEQYF
TRBV7-2,TRBJ1-1,NA,NA,TGTGCCAGCAGCTTAGCCGGGGGGTCGGGCACTGAAGCTTTCTTT,CASSLAGGSGTEAFF
TRBV29-1,TRBJ1-1,NA,TRBD1,TGCAGCGTGAAAGGACAGGGGAACACTGAAGCTTTCTTT,CSVKGQGNTEAFF
TRBV7-9,TRBJ2-3,NA,NA,TGTGCCAGCACTGGAGAGGGTAGCACAGATACGCAGTATTTT,CASTGEGSTDTQYF
TRBV7-8,TRBJ2-3,NA,TRBD2,TGTGCCAGCAGCTTGACTAGCGGGAGCACAGATACGCAGTATTTT,CASSLTSGSTDTQYF
TRBV4-1,TRBJ1-1,NA,NA,TGCGCCAGCAGTCCCACCCCGGGGAACACTGAAGCTTTCTTT,CASSPTPGNTEAFF
TRBV28,TRBJ1-5,NA,NA,TGTGCCAGCAGTTTGTCCGGCGGGTATCAGCCCCAGCATTTT,CASSLSGGYQPQHF
TRBV24-1,TRBJ1-2,NA,NA,TGTGCCACCCCAGCCCCATGGGGGCGCGTTTTTGGCTACACCTTC,CATPAPWGRVFGYTF
TRBV28,TRBJ2-2,NA,TRBD1,TGTGCCAGCAGGGACAGGGGATCCGGGGAGCTGTTTTTT,CASRDRGSGELFF
TRBV6-2/TRBV6-3,TRBJ2-3,NA,TRBD1,TGTGCCAGCAGTGAGGGGACAGGGGGCGTAGATACGCAGTATTTT,CASSEGTGGVDTQYF
TRBV14,TRBJ1-2,many,TRBD1,TGTGCCAGCAGCCTTTCACAGGGGCTCTGGGGCTACACCTTC,CASSLSQGLWGYTF
TRBV19,TRBJ1-1,NA,NA,TGTGCCAGTAGTGTGGGGGACACCATACCGAACACTGAAGCTTTCTTT,CASSVGDTIPNTEAFF
TRBV11-2,TRBJ2-1,few,NA,TGTGCCAGCAGCTCAATCAGGGGATTTAATGAGCAGTTCTTC,CASSSIRGFNEQFF
TRBV5-4,TRBJ2-3,NA,TRBD2,TGTGCCAGCAGCCCGTCTAGCGGGACGGGGACAGATACGCAGTATTTT,CASSPSSGTGTDTQYF
TRBV29-1,TRBJ1-5,NA,NA,TGCAGGCGAAGCAGGGTGCCCCAGCATTTT,CRRSRVPQHF
TRBV7-8,TRBJ1-4,NA,NA,TGTGCCAGCACCAGAAGGGGCAGGATGGATGAAAAACTGTTTTTT,CASTRRGRMDEKLFF
TRBV9,TRBJ2-1,NA,TRBD2,TGTGCCAGCAGCGTAGTGGGGAGCGGGGGGACGAACAATGAGCAGTTCTTC,CASSVVGSGGTNNEQFF
TRBV7-9,TRBJ1-2,once,NA,TGTGCCAGCAGCTTAGTCCCCCTTCTGGGCTACACCTTC,CASSLVPLLGYTF
TRBV6-4,TRBJ1-1,once,NA,TGTGCCAGCAGTGAGGTAGAAAACACTGAAGCTTTCTTT,CASSEVENTEAFF